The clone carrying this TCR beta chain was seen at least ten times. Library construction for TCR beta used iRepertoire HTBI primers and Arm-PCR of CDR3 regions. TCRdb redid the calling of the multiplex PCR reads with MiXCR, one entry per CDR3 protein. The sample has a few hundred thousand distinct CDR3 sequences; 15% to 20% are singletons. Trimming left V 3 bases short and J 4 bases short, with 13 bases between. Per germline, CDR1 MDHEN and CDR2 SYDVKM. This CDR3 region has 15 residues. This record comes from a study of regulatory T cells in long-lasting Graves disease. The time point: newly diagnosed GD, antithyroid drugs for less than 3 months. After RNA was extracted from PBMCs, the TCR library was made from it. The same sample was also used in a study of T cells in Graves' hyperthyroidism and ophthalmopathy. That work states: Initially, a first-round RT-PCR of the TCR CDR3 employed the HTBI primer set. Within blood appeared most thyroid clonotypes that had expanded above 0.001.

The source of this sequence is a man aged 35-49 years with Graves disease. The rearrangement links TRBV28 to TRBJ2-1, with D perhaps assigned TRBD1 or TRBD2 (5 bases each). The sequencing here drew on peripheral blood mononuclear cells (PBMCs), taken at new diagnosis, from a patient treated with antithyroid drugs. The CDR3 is CASSFWGLRYNEQFF. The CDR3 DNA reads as TGTGCCAGCAGTTTTTGGGGGTTACGGTACAATGAGCAGTTCTTC.